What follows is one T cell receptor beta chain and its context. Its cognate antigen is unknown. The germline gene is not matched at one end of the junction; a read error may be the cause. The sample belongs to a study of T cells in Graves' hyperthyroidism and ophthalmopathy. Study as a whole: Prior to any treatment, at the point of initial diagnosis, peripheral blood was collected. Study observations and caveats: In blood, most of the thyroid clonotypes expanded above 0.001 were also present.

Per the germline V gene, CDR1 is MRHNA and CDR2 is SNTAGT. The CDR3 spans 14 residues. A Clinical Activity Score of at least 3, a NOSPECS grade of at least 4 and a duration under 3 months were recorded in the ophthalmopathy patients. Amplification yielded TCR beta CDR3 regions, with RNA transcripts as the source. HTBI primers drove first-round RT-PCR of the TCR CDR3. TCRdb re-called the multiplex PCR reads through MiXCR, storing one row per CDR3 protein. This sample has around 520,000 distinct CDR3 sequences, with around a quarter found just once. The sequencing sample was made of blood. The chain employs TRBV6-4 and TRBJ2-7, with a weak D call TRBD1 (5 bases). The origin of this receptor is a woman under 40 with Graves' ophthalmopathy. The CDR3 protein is CASRPGHAIQGKDF. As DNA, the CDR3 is TGTGCCAGCAGGCCTGGACACGCTATCCAAGGCAAGGACTTC.